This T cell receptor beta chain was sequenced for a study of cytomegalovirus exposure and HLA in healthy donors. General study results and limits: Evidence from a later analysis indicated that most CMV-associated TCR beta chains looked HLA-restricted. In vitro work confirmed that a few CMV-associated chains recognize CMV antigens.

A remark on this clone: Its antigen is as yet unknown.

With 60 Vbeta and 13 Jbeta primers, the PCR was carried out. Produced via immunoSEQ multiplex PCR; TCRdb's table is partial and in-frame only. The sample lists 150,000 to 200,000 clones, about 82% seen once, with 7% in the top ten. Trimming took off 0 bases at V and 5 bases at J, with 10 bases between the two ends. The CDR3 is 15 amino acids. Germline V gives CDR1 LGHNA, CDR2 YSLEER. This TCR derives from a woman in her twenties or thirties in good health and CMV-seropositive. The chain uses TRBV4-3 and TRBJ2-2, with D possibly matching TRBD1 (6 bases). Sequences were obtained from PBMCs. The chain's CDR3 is CASSQENRVTGELFF. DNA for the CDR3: TGCGCCAGCAGCCAAGAAAACAGGGTAACCGGGGAGCTGTTTTTT.